This T cell receptor beta chain was retrieved from a study of identical twins. Study-wide results and limits: Zero-insertion analyses were open to partial confounding by invariant MAIT and iNKT cells. The abundant beta clonotypes from cord blood had fewer insertions, and memory repertoires had none of this.

Healthy Caucasians were all of the donors. Addition of a universal primer site occurred through template switching, and cDNA carried unique molecular identifiers. MiXCR, run by TCRdb on the 5' RACE reads, gives a single entry per CDR3 protein. This sample has 500,000 or so distinct CDR3 sequences, with 14% found just once. The CDR3 is 13 residues long. CDR1 is SGHRS and CDR2 is YFSETQ in the germline V gene. V was pared by 2 bases and J by 4 bases, with 9 bases between. Only a few counts were recorded for this clonotype. Its target is not known. Another study also made use of these data, one on yellow fever vaccine responses in identical twins.

Sequenced sample: CD4+ T cells sorted from blood. This TCR derives from a woman aged 18 to 35 in good health. V and J are TRBV5-1 and TRBJ1-2; D may be TRBD1 (6 bases). The CDR3 loop is CASSFGTSYGYTF. CDR3 in DNA: TGCGCCAGCAGCTTCGGGACAAGCTATGGCTACACCTTC.